The subject of this entry is one TCR beta chain. The CDR3 extends over 13 amino acids. Germline V gene lookup returns CDR1 SGHTA and CDR2 FQGTGA. Trimming shortened V by 5 bases and J by 6 bases, and 12 bases separated the two germline ends. This sample is drawn from a study of blood T cell repertoires in COVID-19. Measured with immunoSEQ multiplex PCR; TCRdb has only the in-frame clones, and not every one. This repertoire shows about 120,000 clones, under 80% found once; its top ten account for 2.3%. The sample consisted of peripheral blood. The origin of this receptor is a man aged 65-85 years with acute or convalescent COVID-19. This chain links TRBV7-3 with TRBJ2-3; possibly TRBD1 for D (5 bases). CDR3 bases: TGTGCCAGCAGCCCTGGGGCCCATGATACGCAGTATTTT. Translation: CASSPGAHDTQYF.